Sequencing of this T cell receptor (beta chain) was carried out in a study of blood T cells in healthy people across ages. Whole-study context: Capture via template switching afforded approximately one barcoded beta molecule per two T cells. Study-level findings and limits: Long-lived donors exceeded aged donors in naive CD4+ cells and diversity.

This clonotype turned up a few times. Its antigen remains unidentified. A single base separates this from a much larger clone, so it may be a read error. Combining a sample-barcoded 5' primer with a J-beta primer mix, a second PCR ran for roughly 6 to 12 cycles. MiXCR, run by TCRdb on the 5' RACE reads, gives a single entry per CDR3 protein. The sample includes 870,000 or so distinct CDR3 sequences, 29% of them seen just once. The receptor's source is a woman aged 80 or older in good health. Input material: blood.

The CDR3 sequence: CASSSGLLDTRYF. As DNA, the CDR3 is TGTGCCAGCAGCTCGGGACTACTGGATACGCGGTATTTT. The genes are TRBV6-5 and TRBJ2-3; 7 bases line up with TRBD2. This CDR3 has 13 amino acids. Germline CDR1 MNHEY, CDR2 SVGAGI.